The rows below give T cell receptor beta chains drawn from one sample of a study of blood T cells in healthy people across ages. Each CDR3 protein is one row after TCRdb ran MiXCR on the 5' RACE reads. This table has 1,300,000 or so distinct CDR3 sequences, around 55% appearing once. The material sequenced was blood. These receptor sequences come from a man aged 18 to 29 in good health. Both conserved end residues are part of each CDR3. The D gene is left open where the match is weak. Rows give clone size only sometimes, using once, few, many, or a class for an expanded clone.

clone size | J gene | V gene | D gene | CDR3 protein | CDR3 DNA
NA | TRBJ1-6 | TRBV7-2 | TRBD1 | CASSTTRTGPHNSPLHF | TGTGCCAGCAGCACAACGCGGACAGGGCCGCATAATTCACCCCTCCACTTT
NA | TRBJ2-1 | TRBV5-1 | TRBD2 | CASSLGGLAGVSGLGNEQFF | TGCGCCAGCTCCCTGGGGGGACTAGCGGGAGTATCGGGATTGGGCAATGAGCAGTTCTTC
NA | TRBJ2-1 | TRBV11-1 | TRBD1 | CASSYQGEGSYNEQFF | TGTGCCAGCAGCTATCAGGGGGAAGGATCCTACAATGAGCAGTTCTTC
once | TRBJ2-1 | TRBV27 | TRBD2 | CASSLSASGGADNEQFF | TGTGCCAGCAGTTTATCGGCTAGCGGGGGGGCGGACAATGAGCAGTTCTTC
NA | TRBJ2-7 | TRBV4-1 | TRBD1 | CASSPYRGSHEQYF | TGCGCCAGCAGCCCATACAGGGGGAGTCACGAGCAGTACTTC
once | TRBJ2-7 | TRBV4-3 | TRBD2 | CASSPSGAAYEQYF | TGCGCCAGCAGCCCGAGCGGGGCTGCCTACGAGCAGTACTTC
NA | TRBJ2-1 | TRBV9 | NA | CASTQALDRGNEQFF | TGTGCCAGCACCCAAGCCCTAGATCGGGGCAATGAGCAGTTCTTC
NA | TRBJ1-1 | TRBV5-6 | NA | CASSLWGVEAFF | TGTGCCAGCAGCTTGTGGGGGGTCGAAGCTTTCTTT
NA | TRBJ2-1 | TRBV20-1 | TRBD2 | CSGLAGGGEQFF | TGCAGTGGACTAGCGGGGGGCGGTGAGCAGTTCTTC
NA | TRBJ2-3 | TRBV13 | NA | CASSSQAPGTTQYF | TGTGCCAGCAGCTCTCAGGCTCCAGGGACTACGCAGTATTTT
few | TRBJ2-1 | TRBV12-3/TRBV12-4 | NA | CASSFGFDNSYNEQFF | TGTGCCAGCAGTTTTGGGTTTGATAACTCCTACAATGAGCAGTTCTTC
NA | TRBJ1-6 | TRBV4-1 | TRBD1 | CASSPQTGNSPLHF | TGCGCCAGCAGCCCCCAGACAGGGAATTCACCCCTCCACTTT
once | TRBJ2-5 | TRBV7-2 | TRBD1 | CASSLARQGEQYF | TGTGCCAGCAGCTTAGCGAGACAGGGGGAGCAGTACTTC
few | TRBJ1-4 | TRBV7-2 | TRBD1 | CASSWTGAHNEKLFF | TGTGCCAGCAGCTGGACAGGGGCACACAATGAAAAACTGTTTTTT
NA | TRBJ2-7 | TRBV5-1 | NA | CASSYNRDYEQYF | TGCGCCAGCAGCTATAACAGGGACTACGAGCAGTACTTC
NA | TRBJ1-5 | TRBV20-1 | NA | CSAREPGLGGVFQPQHF | TGCAGTGCTAGAGAGCCGGGGTTGGGAGGGGTCTTCCAGCCCCAGCATTTT
NA | TRBJ2-7 | TRBV29-1 | NA | CSVETENYNEQYF | TGCAGCGTTGAAACGGAGAACTACAATGAGCAGTACTTC
few | TRBJ2-5 | TRBV20-1 | NA | CSAPGALQETQYF | TGCAGTGCTCCCGGGGCTCTCCAAGAGACCCAGTACTTC
NA | TRBJ2-7 | TRBV2 | NA | CASSPQGSGAYEQYF | TGTGCCAGCAGCCCCCAGGGGTCAGGGGCATACGAGCAGTACTTC
NA | TRBJ2-7 | TRBV7-9 | NA | CASSGGALEQYF | TGTGCCAGCAGCGGCGGGGCTCTCGAGCAGTACTTC
NA | TRBJ2-2 | TRBV27 | TRBD1 | CASSLIQGAGELFF | TGTGCCAGCAGTTTAATACAGGGGGCCGGGGAGCTGTTTTTT
NA | TRBJ2-6 | TRBV20-1 | NA | CSVPKQGTGANVLTF | TGCAGTGTTCCTAAACAGGGCACTGGGGCCAACGTCCTGACTTTC
NA | TRBJ2-7 | TRBV7-2 | TRBD2 | CASTLPSGAYEQYF | TGTGCCAGCACCCTCCCCAGCGGGGCCTACGAGCAGTACTTC
NA | TRBJ1-5 | TRBV7-8 | NA | CASSPSRQLNQPQHF | TGTGCCAGCAGCCCTTCTCGACAGCTCAATCAGCCCCAGCATTTT
NA | TRBJ2-5 | TRBV28 | NA | CASSLPRYNEQYF | TGTGCCAGCAGTCTCCCGCGTTACAATGAGCAGTACTTC
few | TRBJ2-6 | TRBV12-3/TRBV12-4 | NA | CASSFNGDYRGSGANVLTF | TGTGCCAGCAGTTTTAATGGGGACTACAGGGGCTCTGGGGCCAACGTCCTGACTTTC
NA | TRBJ1-1 | TRBV11-2 | NA | CASSEGPDTEAFF | TGTGCCAGCTCCGAGGGGCCAGACACTGAAGCTTTCTTT
NA | TRBJ1-5 | TRBV6-2/TRBV6-3 | TRBD1 | CATTTRGQDLSDQPQHF | TGTGCCACCACGACGAGAGGACAGGACCTTAGCGATCAGCCCCAGCATTTT
NA | TRBJ2-5 | TRBV20-1 | TRBD2 | CSARSVAGAGETQYF | TGCAGTGCTAGAAGTGTAGCGGGGGCTGGGGAGACCCAGTACTTC
few | TRBJ2-7 | TRBV20-1 | NA | CSARDRYSEQYF | TGCAGTGCGCGGGACAGATACAGCGAGCAGTACTTC